The 18 T cell receptor beta chains given below trace back to one sample, sequenced in a study of breast tumors, draining lymph nodes, adjacent tissues. TCRdb fed the multiplex PCR reads into MiXCR, producing one record per CDR3 protein. The repertoire holds 150,000 to 200,000 distinct CDR3 sequences, with 25% to 40% as singletons. Breast cancer patients provided tissue from their axillary draining lymph nodes. The sequenced sample was axillary lymph node tissue. Every receptor here comes from a female donor with breast cancer. Some clones in this sample may be carry-over from other donors' samples.

V and J are TRBV14 and TRBJ1-3; D gene uncertain. Germline V gene sequence: CDR1 SGHDN, CDR2 FVKESK. V was trimmed by 2 bases and J by 4 bases, leaving 3 bases between them. The CDR3 covers 12 residues. CDR3 coding DNA: TGTGCCAGCAGCCAATCGGGAAACACCATATATTTT. This codes for CASSQSGNTIYF.

This clonotype was counted at least ten times. The genes are TRBV19 and TRBJ2-2; TRBD1 is a possible D gene (5 bases). The CDR3 has 14 amino acids. Germline V gene sequence: CDR1 LNHDA, CDR2 SQIVND (reference sequence). The ends were cut back, 4 bases at V and 1 base at J, with 7 bases in the middle. DNA for the CDR3: TGTGCCAGTAGTAATCAGGGGAACACCGGGGAGCTGTTTTTT. The encoded protein is CASSNQGNTGELFF. Filled out from reference TRBV19 and TRBJ2-2, the complete variable domain reads DGGITQSPKYLFRKEGQNVTLSCEQNLNHDAMYWYRQDPGQGLRLIYYSQIVNDFQKGDIAEGYSVSREKKESFPLTVTSAQKNPTAFYLCASSNQGNTGELFFGEGSRLTVL.

This clonotype was seen at least ten times. The gene calls are TRBV11-3 and TRBJ2-7; D call uncertain. The CDR3 extends over 13 amino acids. V lost 1 base and J lost 3, with 7 bases in between. Germline CDR1 SGHNT, CDR2 YENEEA. The CDR3 bases are TGTGCCAGCAGCTTAGGAGAGCACTACGAGCAGTACTTC. This translates into CASSLGEHYEQYF.

Note on this clonotype: This may be a read error: a much more frequent sequence differs by one nucleotide. The rearrangement links TRBV20-1 to TRBJ2-7; 7 bases line up with TRBD1. Germline values: CDR1 DFQATT, CDR2 SNEGSKA (reference sequence). The CDR3 extends over 14 amino acids. Trimming at V came to 5 bases and at J to 6 bases, leaving 13 bases not matched to a gene. In DNA, the CDR3 is TGCAGTGCTTCCCTAGGGGGCGCTCAATCCGAGCAGTACTTC. It yields the protein CSASLGGAQSEQYF.

About this clonotype itself: Given the absence of the conserved phenylalanine or tryptophan at the CDR3 end, a read error is likely. The limits of the CDR3 on the DNA are not certain, so only TCRdb's listed CDR3 is given. The chain links TRBV12-5 to TRBJ1-1; TRBD1, as called in the table, went unchecked against the DNA. The CDR3 adds up to 11 amino acids, both ends counted. CDR1 and CDR2 from the germline V gene are LGHNT and FRNRAP. CDR3 sequence reads: CASGLVMGPKL.

This clonotype was seen only a few times. With a much larger clone just one base away, this may be a read error. V and J are TRBV4-1 and TRBJ2-5, with D perhaps TRBD2 (6 bases). V lost 0 bases to trimming and J lost 4 bases, with 15 bases between them. Per the germline V gene, CDR1 is MGHRA and CDR2 is YSYEKL. The CDR3 totals 16 residues. The CDR3 region is CASSQDPASVGETQYF. CDR3 DNA sequence: TGCGCCAGCAGCCAAGATCCCGCTAGCGTCGGAGAGACCCAGTACTTC.

This clonotype has ten or more counts. The genes are TRBV20-1 and TRBJ1-6; 7 bases match TRBD1. With V trimmed by 0 bases and J by 7 bases, 0 bases remained unmatched. The CDR3 length is 13 residues. Germline values: CDR1 DFQATT, CDR2 SNEGSKA (reference sequence). As DNA, the CDR3 is TGCAGTGCTAGAGAGGACAGGAATTCACCCCTCCACTTT. Amino acid sequence: CSAREDRNSPLHF.

The chain recombines TRBV2 with TRBJ2-6, with a tentative D call TRBD1 (6 bases). Per the germline V gene, CDR1 is SNHLY and CDR2 is FYNNEI. Between the trimmed V and J ends, which lost 0 bases and 0 bases, there was a span of 15 bases. The CDR3 has 19 amino acids. CDR3 sequence reads: CASSEANRANYSGANVLTF. The DNA of the CDR3 is TGTGCCAGCAGTGAAGCTAACAGGGCCAATTACTCTGGGGCCAACGTCCTGACTTTC.

This clonotype was counted ten times or more. The CDR3 spells CSARAGALVTQYF. For the CDR3, the DNA is TGCAGTGCTAGAGCGGGGGCGCTGGTTACGCAGTATTTT. The chain has TRBV20-1 and TRBJ2-3; D possibly matches TRBD1 or TRBD2 (6 bases each). Deletions cut 1 base from V and 8 bases from J, with 13 bases between. The CDR3 has 13 residues. CDR1 DFQATT and CDR2 SNEGSKA come from the germline V gene (reference sequence).

The chain uses TRBV7-9 and TRBJ2-5; 9 nucleotides line up with TRBD2. V lost 5 bases to trimming and J lost 9 bases; unmatched junction nucleotides: 19. Germline CDR1 reads SEHNR; CDR2 reads FQNEAQ (reference sequence). This CDR3 has 17 amino acids. Here the CDR3 reads CASSPGLSGGRTEPQYF. CDR3 nucleotide sequence: TGTGCCAGCAGCCCTGGACTGAGCGGGGGGCGGACGGAGCCCCAGTACTTC.

This clonotype was seen many times. The V gene is TRBV6-6, the J gene TRBJ2-3; D possibly uses TRBD1 or TRBD2 (5 bases each). The CDR3 has 15 amino acids. Germline V gives CDR1 MNHNY, CDR2 SVGAGI (reference sequence). Trimming cost V 7 bases and J 2 bases, with 16 bases left between them. CDR3 in DNA: TGTGCCAGCACCTTGGGGGACCAACACACAGATACGCAGTATTTT. As protein: CASTLGDQHTDTQYF.

This clonotype was counted many times. The gene calls are TRBV20-1 and TRBJ2-3; D perhaps matches TRBD2 (6 bases). CDR1 and CDR2 (germline): DFQATT, SNEGSKA (reference sequence). The CDR3 contains 14 residues. V lost 3 bases to trimming and J lost 4 bases, with 14 bases between them. CDR3 residues: CSASLTSIADTQYF. The CDR3 DNA reads TGCAGTGCTAGTCTTACTAGCATTGCAGATACGCAGTATTTT.

The rearrangement links TRBV29-1 to TRBJ1-4; D might be TRBD1 (6 bases). The CDR3 length is 13 residues. The V gene's germline CDR1 is SQVTM and CDR2 ANQGSEA. Trimming removed 8 bases from V and 5 bases from J, with 15 bases in between. The CDR3 protein is CSLGGGPNEKLFF. The CDR3 DNA follows: TGCAGCTTAGGAGGGGGGCCCAATGAAAAACTGTTTTTT. Variable domain in full (rest from reference TRBV29-1 and TRBJ1-4): SAVISQKPSRDICQRGTSLTIQCQVDSQVTMMFWYRQQPGQSLTLIATANQGSEATYESGFVIDKFPISRPNLTFSTLTVSNMSPEDSSIYLCSLGGGPNEKLFFGSGTQLSVL.

The chain employs TRBV20-1 and TRBJ2-5; TRBD2 matches at 8 bases. From germline, CDR1 is DFQATT and CDR2 SNEGSKA (reference sequence). With 3 bases clipped from V and 2 bases from J, the junction kept 8 bases outside the gene matches. This CDR3 contains 15 residues. The CDR3 reads CSARISSGPQETQYF. In nucleotides, the CDR3 is TGCAGTGCTAGGATTTCTAGCGGGCCTCAAGAGACCCAGTACTTC.

The V and J genes are TRBV19 and TRBJ2-2; D possibly corresponds to TRBD1 (6 bases). V dropped 5 bases and J dropped 1 base, with 17 bases sitting between them. The germline V gene encodes CDR1 LNHDA and CDR2 SQIVND (reference sequence). The CDR3 contains 17 residues. CDR3 bases: TGTGCCAGTAGTTTCCCCCAGGGGAGACGGAACACCGGGGAGCTGTTTTTT. Residues: CASSFPQGRRNTGELFF.

Notes on this clonotype: An end of the junction does not agree with germline; a read error may underlie this. V is TRBV6-6 and J is TRBJ2-6; 12 bases match TRBD1. The CDR3 has 20 amino acids. Looked up from germline, CDR1 is MNHNY and CDR2 is SVGAGI (reference sequence). In nucleotides, the CDR3 is TGTGCCAGCAGTCACTCGAGTGGGACAGGGGGCAACTCTGGGGCCAACGTCCTGACTTTC. As protein: CASSHSSGTGGNSGANVLTF.

This clonotype was detected only a few times. This sequence joins TRBV9 and TRBJ2-3; D may be TRBD1 or TRBD2 (7 bases each). From germline, CDR1 is SGDLS and CDR2 YYNGEE. Between the trimmed V and J ends, which lost 0 bases and 1 base, there was a span of 18 bases. CDR3 length: 18 residues. The CDR3 protein is CASSVALRQGGGTDTQYF. In DNA form, the CDR3 reads TGTGCCAGCAGCGTAGCTCTCAGACAGGGAGGGGGCACAGATACGCAGTATTTT.

V usage is TRBV6-2 or TRBV6-3 and J usage is TRBJ2-2; TRBD2 aligns across 7 bases. With 6 bases clipped from V and 6 bases from J, the junction kept 4 bases outside the gene matches. Germline values: CDR1 MNHEY, CDR2 SVGEGT. The CDR3 is made up of 13 amino acids. In DNA, the CDR3 is TGTGCCAGCAGGACGGGGGGAGCCGGGGAGCTGTTTTTT. Translating gives CASRTGGAGELFF.